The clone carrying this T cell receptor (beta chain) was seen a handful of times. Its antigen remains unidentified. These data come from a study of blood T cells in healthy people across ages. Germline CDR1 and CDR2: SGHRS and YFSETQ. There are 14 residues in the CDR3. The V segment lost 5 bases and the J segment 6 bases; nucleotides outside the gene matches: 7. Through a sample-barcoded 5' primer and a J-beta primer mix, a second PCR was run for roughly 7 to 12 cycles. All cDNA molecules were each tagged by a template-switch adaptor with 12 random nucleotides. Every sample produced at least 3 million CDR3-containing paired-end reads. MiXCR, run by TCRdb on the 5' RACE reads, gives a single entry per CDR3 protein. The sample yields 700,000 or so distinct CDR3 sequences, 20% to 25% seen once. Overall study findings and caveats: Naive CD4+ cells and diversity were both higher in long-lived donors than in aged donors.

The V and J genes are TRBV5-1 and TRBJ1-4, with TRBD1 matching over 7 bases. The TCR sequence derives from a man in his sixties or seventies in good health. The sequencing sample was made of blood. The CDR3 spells CASSQGQVDEKLFF. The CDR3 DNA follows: TGCGCCAGCAGTCAAGGACAGGTTGATGAAAAACTGTTTTTT.